A selection of T cell receptor beta chains follows, all from one sample in a study of response to subunit inactivated influenza vaccine. TCRdb fed the RT-PCR reads into MiXCR, producing one record per CDR3 protein. The sample shows 500,000 or so distinct CDR3 sequences, 15% to 20% of them seen only once. Sequenced here: CD4+ T cells sorted from PBMCs, sampled less than 25 months after vaccination. The receptors were gathered from a man aged 45-69 years who received an inactivated influenza vaccine. Both conserved end residues are part of each CDR3. D genes are given only for firm matches. Expanded clones are given a class, and other clones once, few, many or no size at all.

>TRBJ2-3|few|-|14|TRBV5-1
TGCGCCAGCAGCAGGGGACAAGACACAGATACGCAGTATTTT
CASSRGQDTDTQYF
>TRBJ2-4|few|TRBD1|13|TRBV12-3/TRBV12-4
TGTGCCAGCAGCTCACCGGGACAGGGAATTCAGTACTTC
CASSSPGQGIQYF
>TRBJ2-2|few|TRBD1|19|TRBV11-2
TGTGCCAGCAGCAGAAGCCCTGCTGACAGGGTTTATGGAACCGGGGAGCTGTTTTTT
CASSRSPADRVYGTGELFF
>TRBJ1-6|-|-|15|TRBV12-3/TRBV12-4
TGTGCCAGCAAGGCGGACGCGGGGAGTAATTCACCCCTCCACTTT
CASKADAGSNSPLHF
>TRBJ1-6|few|-|14|TRBV7-8
TGTGCCAGCAGCGTAACGGGAGCCGGGTCACCCCTCCACTTT
CASSVTGAGSPLHF
>TRBJ1-6|-|TRBD1|16|TRBV12-3/TRBV12-4
TGTGCCAGCAGCGTCACAGGGGGCCGGGGAAATTCACCCCTCCACTTT
CASSVTGGRGNSPLHF
>TRBJ1-4|few|TRBD1|15|TRBV4-1
TGCGCCAGCAGTCGTACGGGACAGGGTAATGAAAAACTGTTTTTT
CASSRTGQGNEKLFF
>TRBJ1-4|few|-|11|TRBV12-3/TRBV12-4
TGTGCCAGCAGTTCGGGATCGGGACTGTTTTTT
CASSSGSGLFF
>TRBJ2-1|many|-|16|TRBV19
TGTGCCAGTAGTACAGAAGGACAGAGCTCCTACAATGAGCAGTTCTTC
CASSTEGQSSYNEQFF
>TRBJ2-7|-|-|15|TRBV28
TGTGCCAGCAGCTCCGTCTTGGGGGACACCTACGAGCAGTACTTC
CASSSVLGDTYEQYF
>TRBJ2-5|few|TRBD2|21|TRBV28
TGTGCCAGCAGTTTAGGCCCCTCCCACTTACTCCAGCGGGGGAGGTCAGAGACCCAGTACTTC
CASSLGPSHLLQRGRSETQYF
>TRBJ1-5|-|-|14|TRBV2
TGTGCCAGCAGTGGGGGGAGGGGTTCTCAGCCCCAGCATTTT
CASSGGRGSQPQHF
>TRBJ1-1|-|TRBD1|16|TRBV23-1
TGCGCCAGCAGTCCTATCTGGGACAGGGGAAACACTGAAGCTTTCTTT
CASSPIWDRGNTEAFF
>TRBJ2-3|many|-|16|TRBV27
TGTGCCAGCAGTTTAAGGGGGACCTCCCGCACAGATACGCAGTATTTT
CASSLRGTSRTDTQYF
>TRBJ1-2|few|-|13|TRBV7-2
TGTGCCAGCAGCTTACTGGGGGCGCTTGGCTACACCTTC
CASSLLGALGYTF
>TRBJ1-1|many|-|13|TRBV3-1
TGTGCCAGCAGCAAACAGATTTACACTGAAGCTTTCTTT
CASSKQIYTEAFF
>TRBJ2-3|-|-|14|TRBV7-8
TGTGCCAGCAGCTTCGAGGAGGTCACAGATACGCAGTATTTT
CASSFEEVTDTQYF
>TRBJ1-4|-|-|15|TRBV12-3/TRBV12-4
TGTGCCAGCAGTCGGGGGGACTCTTTTAATGAAAAACTGTTTTTT
CASSRGDSFNEKLFF
>TRBJ2-5|-|TRBD2|13|TRBV29-1
TGCAGCGTTGGGGGGACTAGGGAAAGGGCCCAGTACTTC
CSVGGTRERAQYF
>TRBJ2-3|few|-|15|TRBV28
TGTGCCAGCAGTTCCCACCGGGACATTACAGATACGCAGTATTTT
CASSSHRDITDTQYF
>TRBJ1-6|once|-|14|TRBV7-8
TGTGCCAGCACCTCGGGACGGGGGGTTTGGGCCCTCCACTTT
CASTSGRGVWALHF
>TRBJ2-7|few|TRBD1|15|TRBV4-1
TGCGCCAGCAGCCAAAGAGAACGACAGGGGTACGAGCAGTACTTC
CASSQRERQGYEQYF